A selection of T cell receptor beta chains follows, all from one sample in a study of shared clonotypes between healthy human individuals. Clones were sequenced by immunoSEQ multiplex PCR, and TCRdb holds only the in-frame ones, with some missing. Of around 500,000 clones in the sample, roughly 85% are singletons; the top ten hold approximately 12%. The material sequenced was PBMCs. The receptors here all came from a middle-aged woman in good health. Some clones in this sample may be carry-over from other donors' samples. Both conserved end residues are part of each CDR3. The D gene is left open where the match is weak. Expanded clones are given a class, and other clones once, few, many or no size at all.

clone_size: .
d_call: .
v_call: TRBV30
j_call: TRBJ2-1
cdr3_aa: CAWTSGGGPNEQFF
cdr3_nt: TGTGCCTGGACCTCAGGGGGGGGACCCAATGAGCAGTTCTTC

clone_size: .
d_call: .
v_call: TRBV28
j_call: TRBJ1-5
cdr3_aa: CASCVRANQPQHF
cdr3_nt: TGTGCCAGCTGTGTGAGGGCCAATCAGCCCCAGCATTTT

clone_size: .
d_call: .
v_call: TRBV2
j_call: TRBJ2-3
cdr3_aa: CAGTNRPSTDTQYF
cdr3_nt: TGTGCCGGAACAAACCGACCTAGCACAGATACGCAGTATTTT

clone_size: .
d_call: .
v_call: TRBV11-1
j_call: TRBJ1-2
cdr3_aa: CASSEGTYGYTF
cdr3_nt: TGTGCCAGCAGCGAAGGGACATATGGCTACACCTTC

clone_size: .
d_call: .
v_call: TRBV7-2
j_call: TRBJ2-7
cdr3_aa: CASSLGRNEQYF
cdr3_nt: TGTGCCAGCAGCTTAGGGCGAAACGAGCAGTACTTC

clone_size: .
d_call: .
v_call: TRBV28
j_call: TRBJ1-5
cdr3_aa: CASSLAGQGVTQPQHF
cdr3_nt: TGTGCCAGCAGTTTAGCGGGTCAGGGTGTTACTCAGCCCCAGCATTTT

clone_size: .
d_call: .
v_call: TRBV9
j_call: TRBJ2-7
cdr3_aa: CASSVWRDHSYEQYF
cdr3_nt: TGTGCCAGCAGCGTTTGGCGGGACCACTCCTACGAGCAGTACTTC

clone_size: .
d_call: .
v_call: TRBV11-3
j_call: TRBJ2-2
cdr3_aa: CASSLEMGTGELFF
cdr3_nt: TGTGCCAGCAGCTTAGAAATGGGGACCGGGGAGCTGTTTTTT

clone_size: .
d_call: TRBD1
v_call: TRBV7-9
j_call: TRBJ2-2
cdr3_aa: CASSLSGTGGRELFF
cdr3_nt: TGTGCCAGCAGCTTGTCGGGGACAGGGGGACGGGAGCTGTTTTTT

clone_size: .
d_call: .
v_call: TRBV6-1
j_call: TRBJ1-1
cdr3_aa: CATSPVGVKTEAFF
cdr3_nt: TGTGCCACCTCTCCTGTTGGGGTGAAGACTGAAGCTTTCTTT

clone_size: .
d_call: TRBD2
v_call: TRBV28
j_call: TRBJ2-3
cdr3_aa: CASSPSGGGDTQYF
cdr3_nt: TGTGCCAGCAGTCCGTCGGGAGGGGGTGATACGCAGTATTTT

clone_size: .
d_call: .
v_call: TRBV18
j_call: TRBJ2-3
cdr3_aa: CASSPPTGISDTQYF
cdr3_nt: TGTGCCAGCTCACCACCGACGGGAATCTCAGATACGCAGTATTTT

clone_size: .
d_call: .
v_call: TRBV4-1
j_call: TRBJ1-4
cdr3_aa: CASSQLTADEKLFF
cdr3_nt: TGCGCCAGCAGCCAACTTACAGCGGATGAAAAACTGTTTTTT

clone_size: .
d_call: TRBD1
v_call: TRBV5-4
j_call: TRBJ2-2
cdr3_aa: CASSAEGAGTGELFF
cdr3_nt: TGTGCCAGCAGCGCCGAGGGGGCTGGCACCGGGGAGCTGTTTTTT

clone_size: .
d_call: .
v_call: TRBV11-2
j_call: TRBJ2-2
cdr3_aa: CASSFLRGYGELFF
cdr3_nt: TGTGCCAGCAGCTTCTTGAGGGGGTACGGGGAGCTGTTTTTT

clone_size: .
d_call: TRBD1
v_call: TRBV28
j_call: TRBJ1-5
cdr3_aa: CASWTGYNQPQHF
cdr3_nt: TGTGCCAGCTGGACAGGGTACAATCAGCCCCAGCATTTT

clone_size: .
d_call: TRBD1
v_call: TRBV4-1
j_call: TRBJ2-7
cdr3_aa: CASSQPGTGTYEQYF
cdr3_nt: TGCGCCAGCAGCCAACCCGGGACAGGGACATACGAGCAGTACTTC

clone_size: .
d_call: TRBD1
v_call: TRBV28
j_call: TRBJ2-7
cdr3_aa: CASRNPTGGEQYF
cdr3_nt: TGTGCCAGCAGAAACCCGACAGGGGGCGAGCAGTACTTC

clone_size: .
d_call: .
v_call: TRBV6-5
j_call: TRBJ1-1
cdr3_aa: CASRPGGWNTEAFF
cdr3_nt: TGTGCCAGCAGACCGGGGGGCTGGAACACTGAAGCTTTCTTT

clone_size: many
d_call: TRBD2
v_call: TRBV7-8
j_call: TRBJ2-7
cdr3_aa: CASSLGGSSGSLEQYF
cdr3_nt: TGTGCCAGCAGCTTAGGAGGGTCTAGCGGGAGTCTTGAGCAGTACTTC

clone_size: .
d_call: TRBD1
v_call: TRBV28
j_call: TRBJ1-2
cdr3_aa: CASRTGGNYGYTF
cdr3_nt: TGTGCCAGCAGGACAGGGGGAAACTATGGCTACACCTTC

clone_size: few
d_call: TRBD1
v_call: TRBV5-1
j_call: TRBJ2-1
cdr3_aa: CASSLGTGNNEQFF
cdr3_nt: TGCGCCAGCAGCTTGGGGACAGGGAACAATGAGCAGTTCTTC

clone_size: .
d_call: TRBD1
v_call: TRBV29-1
j_call: TRBJ1-2
cdr3_aa: CSVRTGDRYGYTF
cdr3_nt: TGCAGCGTACGGACAGGAGATCGCTATGGCTACACCTTC

clone_size: .
d_call: .
v_call: TRBV4-1
j_call: TRBJ2-4
cdr3_aa: CASSLGIVGQNIQYF
cdr3_nt: TGCGCCAGCAGCCTCGGGATCGTGGGGCAAAACATTCAGTACTTC

clone_size: .
d_call: TRBD2
v_call: TRBV5-6
j_call: TRBJ2-2
cdr3_aa: CASSWREGTGELFF
cdr3_nt: TGTGCCAGCAGCTGGAGGGAGGGCACCGGGGAGCTGTTTTTT

clone_size: once
d_call: .
v_call: TRBV30
j_call: TRBJ1-2
cdr3_aa: CAWSAVNYGYTF
cdr3_nt: TGTGCCTGGAGTGCGGTTAACTATGGCTACACCTTC

clone_size: many
d_call: TRBD2
v_call: TRBV2
j_call: TRBJ2-1
cdr3_aa: CASSLLAGVGNEQFF
cdr3_nt: TGTGCCAGCAGCCTACTAGCGGGAGTTGGTAATGAGCAGTTCTTC

clone_size: .
d_call: .
v_call: TRBV30
j_call: TRBJ1-1
cdr3_aa: CAWSPLANTEAFF
cdr3_nt: TGTGCCTGGAGTCCCCTGGCGAACACTGAAGCTTTCTTT

clone_size: .
d_call: .
v_call: TRBV30
j_call: TRBJ2-7
cdr3_aa: CAWRPRTGFYEQYF
cdr3_nt: TGTGCCTGGAGACCACGGACCGGGTTCTACGAGCAGTACTTC

clone_size: .
d_call: .
v_call: TRBV2
j_call: TRBJ2-7
cdr3_aa: CASGRGYEQYF
cdr3_nt: TGTGCCAGCGGACGGGGCTACGAGCAGTACTTC

clone_size: .
d_call: .
v_call: TRBV5-1
j_call: TRBJ2-1
cdr3_aa: CASSSLEGEQFF
cdr3_nt: TGCGCCAGCAGCTCCCTCGAAGGCGAGCAGTTCTTC

clone_size: .
d_call: TRBD2
v_call: TRBV27
j_call: TRBJ2-7
cdr3_aa: CASSLFGTSAEIYEQYF
cdr3_nt: TGTGCCAGCAGTTTATTTGGGACTAGCGCGGAGATCTACGAGCAGTACTTC

clone_size: once
d_call: TRBD2
v_call: TRBV9
j_call: TRBJ2-3
cdr3_aa: CASSVVPSGEGTQYF
cdr3_nt: TGTGCCAGCAGCGTAGTGCCTAGCGGGGAGGGTACGCAGTATTTT

clone_size: .
d_call: TRBD1
v_call: TRBV2
j_call: TRBJ2-2
cdr3_aa: CASIRTGIVETGELFF
cdr3_nt: TGTGCCAGCATCCGGACAGGGATCGTAGAAACCGGGGAGCTGTTTTTT

clone_size: .
d_call: .
v_call: TRBV7-3
j_call: TRBJ2-3
cdr3_aa: CASSSTGVKSDTQYF
cdr3_nt: TGTGCCAGCAGCTCAACTGGGGTTAAGTCTGATACGCAGTATTTT

clone_size: few
d_call: TRBD1
v_call: TRBV7-9
j_call: TRBJ1-1
cdr3_aa: CASSQQGDTEAFF
cdr3_nt: TGTGCCAGCAGCCAACAGGGGGACACTGAAGCTTTCTTT

clone_size: .
d_call: .
v_call: TRBV27
j_call: TRBJ2-1
cdr3_aa: CASRRDTQYNEQFF
cdr3_nt: TGTGCCAGCCGAAGGGACACCCAGTACAATGAGCAGTTCTTC

clone_size: .
d_call: TRBD1
v_call: TRBV7-9
j_call: TRBJ2-2
cdr3_aa: CASRWRQGDTGELFF
cdr3_nt: TGTGCCAGCAGATGGCGACAGGGGGACACCGGGGAGCTGTTTTTT

clone_size: .
d_call: .
v_call: TRBV7-2
j_call: TRBJ2-1
cdr3_aa: CASSLAGRAENEQFF
cdr3_nt: TGTGCCAGCAGCTTAGCGGGCAGGGCAGAAAATGAGCAGTTCTTC

clone_size: once
d_call: .
v_call: TRBV1
j_call: TRBJ2-2
cdr3_aa: CTSSPYRTTNTGELFF
cdr3_nt: TGCACCAGCAGCCCCTACCGGACCACGAACACCGGGGAGCTGTTTTTT

clone_size: once
d_call: TRBD2
v_call: TRBV27
j_call: TRBJ2-7
cdr3_aa: CASSLGAGGPYEQYF
cdr3_nt: TGTGCCAGCAGTTTAGGAGCGGGAGGGCCCTACGAGCAGTACTTC

clone_size: few
d_call: TRBD1
v_call: TRBV19
j_call: TRBJ1-2
cdr3_aa: CASNLQGNYGYTF
cdr3_nt: TGTGCCAGTAATCTACAGGGGAACTATGGCTACACCTTC

clone_size: .
d_call: .
v_call: TRBV5-4
j_call: TRBJ2-2
cdr3_aa: CASSLPGAGELFF
cdr3_nt: TGTGCCAGCAGCTTGCCTGGCGCCGGGGAGCTGTTTTTT

clone_size: .
d_call: .
v_call: TRBV20-1
j_call: TRBJ2-7
cdr3_aa: CSAWGGYEQYF
cdr3_nt: TGCAGTGCTTGGGGTGGCTACGAGCAGTACTTC

clone_size: .
d_call: .
v_call: TRBV2
j_call: TRBJ2-3
cdr3_aa: CASRQLASTDTQYF
cdr3_nt: TGTGCCAGCAGACAGCTGGCTAGCACAGATACGCAGTATTTT

clone_size: .
d_call: TRBD1
v_call: TRBV6-6
j_call: TRBJ1-2
cdr3_aa: CASSYPRDRLDGYTF
cdr3_nt: TGTGCCAGCAGTTACCCAAGGGACAGGTTGGATGGCTACACCTTC

clone_size: .
d_call: .
v_call: TRBV29-1
j_call: TRBJ1-2
cdr3_aa: CSVEDISRGYGYTF
cdr3_nt: TGCAGCGTTGAAGATATATCACGAGGCTATGGCTACACCTTC

clone_size: .
d_call: .
v_call: TRBV29-1
j_call: TRBJ2-5
cdr3_aa: CGAGGHQETQYF
cdr3_nt: TGCGGGGCAGGGGGGCACCAAGAGACCCAGTACTTC

clone_size: .
d_call: .
v_call: TRBV5-1
j_call: TRBJ1-3
cdr3_aa: CASSLEGSGNTIYF
cdr3_nt: TGCGCCAGCAGCTTGGAGGGCTCTGGAAACACCATATATTTT

clone_size: once
d_call: .
v_call: TRBV21-1
j_call: TRBJ2-7
cdr3_aa: CASRPGTRTYEQYF
cdr3_nt: TGTGCCAGCAGGCCCGGGACAAGAACCTACGAGCAGTACTTC

clone_size: .
d_call: .
v_call: TRBV2
j_call: TRBJ2-7
cdr3_aa: CASSVRVREQYF
cdr3_nt: TGTGCCAGCAGTGTGAGGGTTCGCGAGCAGTACTTC

clone_size: .
d_call: TRBD2
v_call: TRBV27
j_call: TRBJ2-3
cdr3_aa: CASRVSGRPDTQYF
cdr3_nt: TGTGCCAGCAGAGTTAGCGGGAGGCCAGATACGCAGTATTTT

clone_size: .
d_call: TRBD1
v_call: TRBV5-4
j_call: TRBJ1-2
cdr3_aa: CASSSGQENYGYTF
cdr3_nt: TGTGCCAGCAGCTCCGGACAGGAGAACTATGGCTACACCTTC

clone_size: .
d_call: .
v_call: TRBV5-1
j_call: TRBJ1-6
cdr3_aa: CASSYTAQGTPLHF
cdr3_nt: TGCGCCAGCAGCTACACGGCCCAGGGGACACCCCTCCACTTT

clone_size: .
d_call: TRBD2
v_call: TRBV25-1
j_call: TRBJ2-5
cdr3_aa: CASSEYGGSETQYF
cdr3_nt: TGTGCCAGCAGTGAATATGGCGGGAGTGAGACCCAGTACTTC

clone_size: .
d_call: .
v_call: TRBV6-1
j_call: TRBJ1-2
cdr3_aa: CASSEVGARRTIGYTF
cdr3_nt: TGTGCCAGCAGTGAAGTAGGGGCGCGCAGGACTATTGGCTACACCTTC

clone_size: .
d_call: .
v_call: TRBV28
j_call: TRBJ1-5
cdr3_aa: CASSPGTADQPQHF
cdr3_nt: TGTGCCAGCAGTCCCGGGACTGCCGATCAGCCCCAGCATTTT

clone_size: few
d_call: TRBD1
v_call: TRBV28
j_call: TRBJ2-5
cdr3_aa: CASSSPTGLKTQYF
cdr3_nt: TGTGCCAGCAGTTCTCCGACAGGGTTGAAGACCCAGTACTTC

clone_size: .
d_call: .
v_call: TRBV5-8
j_call: TRBJ2-1
cdr3_aa: CASTARISPYNEQFF
cdr3_nt: TGTGCCAGCACAGCACGTATCTCCCCCTACAATGAGCAGTTCTTC

clone_size: .
d_call: TRBD2
v_call: TRBV5-1
j_call: TRBJ2-7
cdr3_aa: CASSLVTGGSYEQYF
cdr3_nt: TGCGCCAGCAGCTTGGTTACGGGAGGTTCCTACGAGCAGTACTTC